A single sample is the source of the 25 T cell receptor beta chains below, sequenced in a study of blood T cells in healthy people across ages. A second about 7 to 12 cycle PCR used barcoded and J-beta primers. TCRdb ran MiXCR on the 5' RACE reads and lists one entry per CDR3 protein. The profile shows about 580,000 distinct CDR3 sequences, more than 45% of them singletons. The sample comprised blood. The receptor source for this set is a man older than 75 in good health.

This clonotype occurred a few times. V gene TRBV4-2 combines with J gene TRBJ2-6; 10 bases map to TRBD1. The junction had 2 bases not matched to a gene; V was cut back by 4 bases and J by 2 bases. Germline loops: CDR1 LGHNA, CDR2 YNFKEQ. CDR3 length: 16 amino acids. CDR3 nucleotide sequence: TGTGCCAGCAGCCCGGGACAGGGGACTGGGGCCAACGTCCTGACTTTC. Protein sequence: CASSPGQGTGANVLTF.

This clonotype was seen repeatedly, ten times or more. The J gene is TRBJ1-6, the V gene TRBV6-5; no definite D call. Per the germline V gene, CDR1 is MNHEY and CDR2 is SVGAGI. The CDR3 contains 13 residues. Trimming cost V 8 bases and J 2 bases, with 7 bases left between them. CDR3 loop: CASGGAYNSPLHF. DNA for the CDR3: TGTGCCAGCGGAGGTGCCTATAATTCACCCCTCCACTTT.

This sequence joins TRBV3-1 and TRBJ2-7, with D maybe TRBD2 (5 bases). CDR1 is LGHDT and CDR2 is YNNKEL in the germline V gene (reference sequence). Trimming removed 0 bases at V and 2 bases at J, with 11 bases between. The CDR3 has 15 residues. The CDR3: CASSQEVYSAYEQYF. The CDR3 coding sequence is TGTGCCAGCAGCCAAGAGGTATATAGCGCCTACGAGCAGTACTTC.

This clonotype occurred a few times. V and J are TRBV27 and TRBJ2-7, with 12 bases fitting TRBD1. V lost 1 base and J lost 2; bases outside the gene matches: 3. Looked up from germline, CDR1 is MNHEY and CDR2 is SMNVEV (reference sequence). The CDR3 covers 16 residues. This chain's CDR3 is CASSLLGQGATYEQYF. The DNA for the CDR3 is TGTGCCAGCAGTTTATTGGGACAGGGGGCTACCTACGAGCAGTACTTC.

Notes on this clonotype: The junction differs from germline at one of its ends, possibly a read error. The chain has TRBV20-1 and TRBJ2-3, with 7 positions matching TRBD2. The CDR3 covers 14 residues. Germline values: CDR1 DFQATT, CDR2 SNEGSKA (reference sequence). The CDR3 loop is CSAYQAGRTDTQYF. CDR3 bases: TGTAGTGCTTACCAAGCGGGACGCACAGATACGCAGTATTTT.

The V gene is TRBV28, the J gene TRBJ2-1; D unclear. The CDR3 is 13 residues long. V lost 7 bases and J 6 bases, leaving 13 bases between the germline ends. Germline lookup yields CDR1 MDHEN and CDR2 SYDVKM. The CDR3 DNA sequence: TGTGCCAGCATGTTGAGGTCGACCAATGAGCAGTTCTTC. Its translation is CASMLRSTNEQFF. Full variable domain (remainder filled in from reference TRBV28 and TRBJ2-1): DVKVTQSSRYLVKRTGEKVFLECVQDMDHENMFWYRQDPGLGLRLIYFSYDVKMKEKGDIPEGYSVSREKKERFSLILESASTNQTSMYLCASMLRSTNEQFFGPGTRLTVL.

As DNA, the CDR3 is TGCAGCGTTGGGGGGATTGCAACTAATGAAAAACTGTTTTTT. This encodes CSVGGIATNEKLFF. This chain joins TRBV29-1 and TRBJ1-4, with D perhaps TRBD1 (5 bases). With 4 bases removed from V and 0 bases from J, the gap between germline ends came to 9 bases. This CDR3 has 14 amino acids. Per germline, CDR1 SQVTM and CDR2 ANQGSEA.

The rearrangement uses TRBV20-1 and TRBJ1-6, with a tentative D call TRBD1 (5 bases). V was shortened by 5 bases and J by 8 bases, with 19 bases between the two germline ends. The germline CDR1 and CDR2 sequences are DFQATT and SNEGSKA (reference sequence). The CDR3 runs to 15 residues. This chain's CDR3 is CSARRGGANHSPLHF. The CDR3 bases are TGCAGTGCTCGTCGGGGCGGGGCTAACCATTCACCCCTCCACTTT.

The rearrangement joins TRBV29-1 to TRBJ1-1; D is uncertain. Between the trimmed V and J ends, which lost 5 bases and 3 bases, there was a span of 7 bases. This CDR3 contains 11 residues. CDR1 is SQVTM, CDR2 ANQGSEA, per germline. The chain's CDR3 is CSVRTDTEAFF. In DNA, the CDR3 is TGCAGCGTTCGGACGGACACTGAAGCTTTCTTT. The whole variable domain, filled in from reference TRBV29-1 and TRBJ1-1, reads SAVISQKPSRDICQRGTSLTIQCQVDSQVTMMFWYRQQPGQSLTLIATANQGSEATYESGFVIDKFPISRPNLTFSTLTVSNMSPEDSSIYLCSVRTDTEAFFGQGTRLTVV.

The chain is built from TRBV9 and TRBJ1-2; no reliable D call. The V and J ends lost 0 bases and 0 bases respectively, with 15 bases between them. This CDR3 is 17 amino acids long. In germline, CDR1 is SGDLS, CDR2 YYNGEE. CDR3 loop: CASSVGLGNSANYGYTF. CDR3 nucleotides: TGTGCCAGCAGCGTAGGGCTAGGAAACAGCGCTAACTATGGCTACACCTTC.

This clonotype was counted a few times. The rearrangement uses TRBV7-2 and TRBJ2-5; 8 bases align to TRBD1. The CDR3 is 15 residues long. The junction had 9 bases not matched to a gene; V was cut back by 4 bases and J by 5 bases. Germline V CDR1 and CDR2: SGHTA, FQGNSA. In DNA, the CDR3 is TGTGCCAGCAGCTCCCGGCGGACAGGGACGGAGACCCAGTACTTC. Translated: CASSSRRTGTETQYF.

In its sample, this clonotype was seen a few times. The chain links TRBV7-9 to TRBJ2-1, with D perhaps matching TRBD2 (6 bases). Germline-derived CDR1 and CDR2 are SEHNR and FQNEAQ (reference sequence). The CDR3 is made up of 15 amino acids. The ends were cut back, 2 bases at V and 5 bases at J, with 13 bases in the middle. For the CDR3, the DNA is TGTGCCAGCAGCTTACGGGCTAGCGTAAACAATGAGCAGTTCTTC. Its translation is CASSLRASVNNEQFF.

This clonotype was counted ten times or more. This chain uses TRBV5-6 with TRBJ2-1; TRBD2 might be the D (6 bases). CDR3 length: 15 amino acids. V was trimmed by 0 bases and J by 8 bases, leaving 15 bases between them. CDR1 SGHDT and CDR2 YYEEEE come from the germline V gene. The CDR3 loop is CASSLAGIPGDEQFF. CDR3 nucleotide sequence: TGTGCCAGCAGCTTGGCGGGGATCCCGGGAGATGAGCAGTTCTTC.

A note on this clonotype: A single base separates this from a much larger clone, so it may be a read error. The chain uses TRBV6-5 and TRBJ1-1; unclear D gene. Germline-derived CDR1 and CDR2 are MNHEY and SVGAGI. This CDR3 has 13 residues. The CDR3 DNA follows: TGTGCCAGCAGTTACTCAGCTCGGACTGAGGCTCTCTTT. Translating gives CASSYSARTEALF.

In this sample, this clonotype turned up a few times. The chain joins TRBV7-2 to TRBJ2-7; TRBD2 agrees at 11 bases. The J call may be incorrect, as the DNA end agrees better with TRBJ2-5. CDR1 and CDR2 (germline): SGHTA, FQGNSA. There are 15 residues in the CDR3. CDR3 sequence: CASSLVAGGWETQYF. The CDR3 nucleotides read TGTGCCAGCAGCTTAGTAGCGGGGGGGTGGGAGACCCAGTACTTC.

The rearrangement uses TRBV27 and TRBJ1-5; D is undetermined. Trimming stripped 5 bases from V and 0 bases from J, with 11 bases between. Germline V CDR1 and CDR2: MNHEY, SMNVEV (reference sequence). The length of the CDR3 is 15 residues. CDR3: CASSPFGDSNQPQHF. CDR3 sequence (DNA): TGTGCCAGCAGTCCCTTCGGGGATAGCAATCAGCCCCAGCATTTT.

Comment on this clonotype: The junction shows a germline mismatch at one end, possibly a read error. This sequence joins TRBV10-3 and TRBJ2-1; unclear D gene. Germline loops: CDR1 ENHRY, CDR2 SYGVKD. The CDR3 spans 15 residues. CDR3 bases: TGTGCCATCAGTGAGTCTGGCACTTTAGGGAATGAGCGGTTCTTC. Translation: CAISESGTLGNERFF.

V gene TRBV4-1 combines with J gene TRBJ2-6; D is undetermined. V lost 0 bases to trimming and J lost 1 base, with 10 bases between them. Germline CDR1 is MGHRA and CDR2 is YSYEKL. The CDR3 runs 17 residues. CDR3 amino acids: CASSQDTIRSGANVLTF. The CDR3 DNA reads as TGCGCCAGCAGCCAAGACACCATAAGGTCTGGGGCCAACGTCCTGACTTTC.

This clonotype was counted ten times or more. This rearrangement joins TRBV6-5 to TRBJ2-1; no firm D call. CDR3 length equals 15 residues. CDR1 is MNHEY, CDR2 SVGAGI, per germline. V was shortened by 0 bases and J by 3 bases, with 9 bases between the two germline ends. The CDR3 region has the DNA TGTGCCAGCAGTTACTCGTCGGCGTACTACAATGAGCAGTTCTTC. It yields the protein CASSYSSAYYNEQFF.

This clonotype occurred a few times. The chain has TRBV12-3 or TRBV12-4 and TRBJ2-1; TRBD2 matches 7 bases. This CDR3 has 16 amino acids. After removal of 6 bases from V and 0 bases from J, the junction contained 8 bases not matched to a gene. CDR3 bases: TGTGCCAGCAGCGCGACTAGCTTCAGCTCCTACAATGAGCAGTTCTTC. Amino acids: CASSATSFSSYNEQFF.

J is TRBJ2-5 and V is TRBV7-3; 9 nucleotides align to TRBD2. CDR3 size: 15 residues. Germline V CDR1 and CDR2: SGHTA, FQGTGA. Unmatched junction bases numbered 14, after V lost 4 bases and J lost 11 bases. CDR3 protein: CASSSSGVGSNEQYF. The CDR3 nucleotides read TGTGCCAGCAGCTCTAGCGGGGTAGGGAGCAATGAGCAGTACTTC.

The chain uses TRBV20-1 and TRBJ1-2, with D possibly TRBD1 on 6 matching bases. V shed 5 bases and J shed 7 bases, with 11 bases lying between them. Germline assignment: CDR1 DFQATT and CDR2 SNEGSKA (reference sequence). This CDR3 has 11 residues. The CDR3 loop reads CSALQGSGYTF. The CDR3 DNA reads as TGCAGTGCTTTACAGGGATCTGGCTACACCTTC.

J is TRBJ1-1 and V is TRBV12-3 or TRBV12-4; 7 nucleotides line up with TRBD1. The CDR3 is 14 residues long. The J segment lost 3 bases and the V segment lost 5 bases, leaving 6 bases of the junction unmatched. The CDR3 DNA follows: TGTGCCAGCAGTCTTATTACAGGGGACACTGAAGCTTTCTTT. As protein: CASSLITGDTEAFF.

The CDR3 bases are TGTGCCAGCAGTTCCTCCATAGGCACAGATACGCAGTATTTT. This codes for CASSSSIGTDTQYF. V usage is TRBV27 and J usage is TRBJ2-3; D unresolved. V was cut by 4 bases and J by 1 base, with 9 bases left in between. CDR1 and CDR2 from the germline V gene are MNHEY and SMNVEV (reference sequence). The CDR3 sequence is 14 residues long.

The chain is built from TRBV29-1 and TRBJ2-3; D perhaps matches TRBD2 (5 bases). The germline V gene encodes CDR1 SQVTM and CDR2 ANQGSEA. Trimming left V 4 bases short and J 6 bases short, with 8 bases between. The CDR3 is 11 amino acids. CDR3 DNA sequence: TGCAGCGTTGCGGGGATGGATACGCAGTATTTT. Protein product: CSVAGMDTQYF.